This T cell receptor (beta chain) was found in a study of T cell changes during pregnancy in multiple sclerosis (dated by TCRdb to the late 2010s). In terms of the full investigation: In women with multiple sclerosis, the researchers looked at how the T cell repertoire shifted as pregnancy progressed.

To note about this clone: Its antigen is unknown. There are no base qualities to consult, and no much larger clone falls within one base.

Trimming takes 4 bases off V and 3 bases off J; junction bases not matched to a gene: 8. The CDR3 holds 16 amino acids from the cysteine to the phenylalanine. The DNA shown is the 48-base CDR3, in frame from base 1. The germline V gene gives CDR1 as SGHDT and CDR2 as YYEEEE. Library method: the immunoSEQ multiplex PCR assay. Here the immuneACCESS table is served through TCRdb, limited to in-frame sequences with V and J called. Missing clones are a known gap in these copies; in checked studies unresolved V genes cover under half, and the rest lacks a known reason. This sample holds under 50,000 clones; about nine tenths were observed only once. The leading ten clones occupy around 0.47% of the sample.

This receptor was obtained from a female donor in good health, enrolled as a control in a pregnancy study. The rearranged segments are TRBV5-6 and TRBJ2-3; 10 bases in the junction line up with TRBD1. The sequencing here drew on CD4+ T cells from peripheral blood mononuclear cells, taken in the first trimester of pregnancy. The bases are TGTGCCAGCAGCCCCGCCGGGACAGGGGCTACAGATACGCAGTATTTT. This gives the protein CASSPAGTGATDTQYF. Joined to the reference TRBV5-6 and TRBJ2-3 proteins, this CDR3 gives the full variable domain: DAGVTQSPTHLIKTRGQQVTLRCSPKSGHDTVSWYQQALGQGPQFIFQYYEEEERQRGNFPDRFSGHQFPNYSSELNVNALLLGDSALYLCASSPAGTGATDTQYFGPGTRLTVL.